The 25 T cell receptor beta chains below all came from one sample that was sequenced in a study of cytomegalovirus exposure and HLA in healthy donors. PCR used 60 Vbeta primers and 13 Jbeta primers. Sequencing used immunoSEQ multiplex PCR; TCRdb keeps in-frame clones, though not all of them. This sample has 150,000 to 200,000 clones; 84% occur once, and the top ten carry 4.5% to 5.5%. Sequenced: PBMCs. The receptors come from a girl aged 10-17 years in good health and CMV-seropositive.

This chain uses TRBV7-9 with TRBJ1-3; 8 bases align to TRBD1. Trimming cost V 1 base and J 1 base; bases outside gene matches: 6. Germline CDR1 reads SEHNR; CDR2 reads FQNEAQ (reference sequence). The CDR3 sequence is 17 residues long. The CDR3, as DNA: TGTGCCAGCAGCTTAGTTCCGGACAGGGATTCTGGAAACACCATATATTTT. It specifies CASSLVPDRDSGNTIYF.

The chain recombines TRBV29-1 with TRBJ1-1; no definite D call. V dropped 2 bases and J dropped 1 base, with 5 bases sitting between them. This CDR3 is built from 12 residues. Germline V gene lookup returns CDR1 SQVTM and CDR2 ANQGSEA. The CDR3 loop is CSVEPGNTEAFF. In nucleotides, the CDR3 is TGCAGCGTTGAACCGGGGAACACTGAAGCTTTCTTT.

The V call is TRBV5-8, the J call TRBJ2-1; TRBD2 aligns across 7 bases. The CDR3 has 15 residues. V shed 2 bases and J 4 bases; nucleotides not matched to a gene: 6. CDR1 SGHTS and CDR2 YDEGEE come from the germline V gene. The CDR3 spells CASSFWSGAYNEQFF. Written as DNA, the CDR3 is TGTGCCAGCAGCTTTTGGAGCGGGGCTTACAATGAGCAGTTCTTC. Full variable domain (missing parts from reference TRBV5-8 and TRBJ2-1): EAGVTQSPTHLIKTRGQQATLRCSPISGHTSVYWYQQALGLGLQFLLWYDEGEERNRGNFPPRFSGRQFPNYSSELNVNALELEDSALYLCASSFWSGAYNEQFFGPGTRLTVL.

This CDR3 reads CAARPSSYNEQFF. The CDR3 nucleotides read TGTGCCGCTAGACCGAGCTCCTACAATGAGCAGTTCTTC. V gene TRBV6-1 combines with J gene TRBJ2-1, with D unclear. Trimming removed 11 bases from V and 0 bases from J, with 11 bases in between. Germline V gives CDR1 MNHNS, CDR2 SASEGT. This CDR3 has 13 amino acids.

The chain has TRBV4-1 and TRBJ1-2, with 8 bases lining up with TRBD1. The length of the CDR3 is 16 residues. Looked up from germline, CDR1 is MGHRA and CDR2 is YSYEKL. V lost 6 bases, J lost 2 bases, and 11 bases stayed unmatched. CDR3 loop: CASRIDTTGVNYGYTF. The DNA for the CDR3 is TGCGCCAGCAGGATAGACACGACAGGGGTGAACTATGGCTACACCTTC.

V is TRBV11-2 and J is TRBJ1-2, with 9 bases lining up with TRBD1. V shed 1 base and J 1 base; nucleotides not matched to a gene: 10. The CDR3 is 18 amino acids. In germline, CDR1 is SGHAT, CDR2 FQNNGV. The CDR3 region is CASSLVGTGYLVNYGYTF. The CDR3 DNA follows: TGTGCCAGCAGCTTAGTTGGGACAGGGTATTTAGTTAACTATGGCTACACCTTC.

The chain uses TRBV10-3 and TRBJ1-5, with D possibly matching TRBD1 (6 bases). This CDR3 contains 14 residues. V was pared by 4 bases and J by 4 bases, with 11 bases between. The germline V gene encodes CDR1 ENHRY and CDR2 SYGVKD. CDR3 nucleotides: TGTGCCATCAGTGTGTCAGGGGATAATCAGCCCCAGCATTTT. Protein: CAISVSGDNQPQHF.

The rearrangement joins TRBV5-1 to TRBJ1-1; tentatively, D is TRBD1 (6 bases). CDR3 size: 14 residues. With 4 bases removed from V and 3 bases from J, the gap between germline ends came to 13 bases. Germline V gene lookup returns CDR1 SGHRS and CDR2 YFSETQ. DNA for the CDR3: TGCGCCAGCAGCAGGATGACAGGCGACACTGAAGCTTTCTTT. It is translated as CASSRMTGDTEAFF.

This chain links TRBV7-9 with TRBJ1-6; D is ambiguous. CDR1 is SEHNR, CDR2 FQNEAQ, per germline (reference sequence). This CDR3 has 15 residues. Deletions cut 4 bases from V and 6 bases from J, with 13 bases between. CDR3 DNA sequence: TGTGCCAGCAGCTATAATACGCGGGGTAATTCACCCCTCCACTTT. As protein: CASSYNTRGNSPLHF.

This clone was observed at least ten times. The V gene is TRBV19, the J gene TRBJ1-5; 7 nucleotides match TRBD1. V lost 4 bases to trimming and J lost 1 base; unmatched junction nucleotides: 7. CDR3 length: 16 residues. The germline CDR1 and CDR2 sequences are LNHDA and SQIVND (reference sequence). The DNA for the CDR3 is TGTGCCAGTAGTACTAGGGACAGTTGGAGCAATCAGCCCCAGCATTTT. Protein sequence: CASSTRDSWSNQPQHF.

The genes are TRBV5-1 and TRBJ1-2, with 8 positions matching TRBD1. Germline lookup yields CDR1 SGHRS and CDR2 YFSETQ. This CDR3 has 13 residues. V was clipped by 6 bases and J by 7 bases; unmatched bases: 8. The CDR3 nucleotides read TGCGCCAGCACGGACAGGGCCTTGCCTGGCTACACCTTC. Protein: CASTDRALPGYTF. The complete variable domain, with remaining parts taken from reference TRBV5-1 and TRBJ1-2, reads KAGVTQTPRYLIKTRGQQVTLSCSPISGHRSVSWYQQTPGQGLQFLFEYFSETQRNKGNFPGRFSGRQFSNSRSEMNVSTLELGDSALYLCASTDRALPGYTFGSGTRLTVV.

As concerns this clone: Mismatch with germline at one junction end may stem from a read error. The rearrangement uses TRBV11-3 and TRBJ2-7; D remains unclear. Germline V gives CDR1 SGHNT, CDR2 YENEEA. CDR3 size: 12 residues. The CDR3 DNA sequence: TGTGCCAGCAGCTTAGTAGGCCAGACATCGCACTTC. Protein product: CASSLVGQTSHF.

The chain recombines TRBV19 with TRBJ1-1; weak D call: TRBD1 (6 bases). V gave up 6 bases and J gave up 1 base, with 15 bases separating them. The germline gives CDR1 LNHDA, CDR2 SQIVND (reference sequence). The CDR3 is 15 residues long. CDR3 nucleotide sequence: TGTGCCAGTAGCAATACCGGGACAACGAACACTGAAGCTTTCTTT. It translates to CASSNTGTTNTEAFF.

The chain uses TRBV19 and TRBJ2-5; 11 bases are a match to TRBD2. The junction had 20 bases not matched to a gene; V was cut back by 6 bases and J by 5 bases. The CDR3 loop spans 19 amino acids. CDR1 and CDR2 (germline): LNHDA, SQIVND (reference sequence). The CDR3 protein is CASSYGQFIAGGRGETQYF. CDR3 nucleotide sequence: TGTGCCAGTAGCTACGGACAGTTTATAGCGGGGGGGCGGGGGGAGACCCAGTACTTC.

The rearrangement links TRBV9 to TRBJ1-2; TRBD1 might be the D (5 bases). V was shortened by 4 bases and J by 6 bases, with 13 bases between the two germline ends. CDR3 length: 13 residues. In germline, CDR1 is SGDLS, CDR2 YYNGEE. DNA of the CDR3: TGTGCCAGCAGCAACCAAGGAGGGGATGGCTACACCTTC. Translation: CASSNQGGDGYTF.

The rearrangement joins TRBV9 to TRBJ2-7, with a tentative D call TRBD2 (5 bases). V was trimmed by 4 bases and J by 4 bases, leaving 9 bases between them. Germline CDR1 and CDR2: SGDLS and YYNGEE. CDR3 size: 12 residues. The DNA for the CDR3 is TGTGCCAGCAGCCCCGGGGAGTACGAGCAGTACTTC. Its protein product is CASSPGEYEQYF.

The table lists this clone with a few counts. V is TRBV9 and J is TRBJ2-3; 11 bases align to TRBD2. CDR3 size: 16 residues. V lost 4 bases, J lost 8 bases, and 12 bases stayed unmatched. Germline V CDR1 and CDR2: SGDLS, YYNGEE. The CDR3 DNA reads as TGTGCCAGCAGCTCGGCGAATAGCGGGGGGGCTGCTACGCAGTATTTT. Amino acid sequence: CASSSANSGGAATQYF.

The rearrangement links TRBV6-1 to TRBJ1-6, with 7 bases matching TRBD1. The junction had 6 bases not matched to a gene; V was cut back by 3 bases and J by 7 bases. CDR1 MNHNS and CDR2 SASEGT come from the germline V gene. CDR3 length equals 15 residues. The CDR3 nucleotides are TGTGCCAGCAGTGACGGAACAGGGGACAATTCACCCCTCCACTTT. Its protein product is CASSDGTGDNSPLHF.

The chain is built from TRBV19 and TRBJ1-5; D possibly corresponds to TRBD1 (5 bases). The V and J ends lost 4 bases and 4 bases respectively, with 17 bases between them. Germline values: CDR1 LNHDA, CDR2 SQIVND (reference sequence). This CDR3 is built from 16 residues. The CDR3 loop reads CASSRGPGLTNQPQHF. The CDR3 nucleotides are TGTGCCAGTAGTAGGGGTCCGGGACTGACTAATCAGCCCCAGCATTTT.

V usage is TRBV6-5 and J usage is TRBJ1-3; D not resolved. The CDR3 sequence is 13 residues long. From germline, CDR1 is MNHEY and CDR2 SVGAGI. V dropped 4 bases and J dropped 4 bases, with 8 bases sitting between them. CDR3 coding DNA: TGTGCCAGCAGTTCCCCCGGGGGAAACACCATATATTTT. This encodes CASSSPGGNTIYF.

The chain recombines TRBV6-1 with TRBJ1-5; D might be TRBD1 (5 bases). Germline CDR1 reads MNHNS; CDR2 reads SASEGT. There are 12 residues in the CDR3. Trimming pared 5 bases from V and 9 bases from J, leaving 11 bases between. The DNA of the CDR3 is TGTGCCAGCAGTCAAGGGGCTCGGCCCCAGCATTTT. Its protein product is CASSQGARPQHF.

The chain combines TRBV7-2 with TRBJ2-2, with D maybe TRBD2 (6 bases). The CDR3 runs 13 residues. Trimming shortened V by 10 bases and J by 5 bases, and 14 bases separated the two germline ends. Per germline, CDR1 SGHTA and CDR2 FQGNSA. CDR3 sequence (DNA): TGTGCCACCGGGACTTACGTTACCGGGGAGCTGTTTTTT. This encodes CATGTYVTGELFF.

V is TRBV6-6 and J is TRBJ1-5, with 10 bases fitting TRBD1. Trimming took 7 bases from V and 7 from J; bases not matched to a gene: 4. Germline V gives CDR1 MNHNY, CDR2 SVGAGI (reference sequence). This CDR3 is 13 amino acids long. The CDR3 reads CASTGQGGQPQHF. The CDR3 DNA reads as TGTGCCAGCACCGGACAGGGGGGGCAGCCCCAGCATTTT.

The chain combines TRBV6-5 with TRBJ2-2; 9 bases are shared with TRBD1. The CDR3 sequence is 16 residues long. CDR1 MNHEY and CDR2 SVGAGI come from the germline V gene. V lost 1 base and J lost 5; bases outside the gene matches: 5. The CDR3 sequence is CASSYFGGQGTGELFF. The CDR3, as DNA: TGTGCCAGCAGTTACTTTGGGGGACAGGGAACCGGGGAGCTGTTTTTT.

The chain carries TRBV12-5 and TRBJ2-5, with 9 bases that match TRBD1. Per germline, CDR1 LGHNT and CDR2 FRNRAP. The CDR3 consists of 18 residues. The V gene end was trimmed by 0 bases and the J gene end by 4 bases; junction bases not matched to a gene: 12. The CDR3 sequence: CASGLVLPGTGIRETQYF. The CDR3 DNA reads TGTGCTAGTGGTTTGGTCCTTCCAGGGACAGGGATACGAGAGACCCAGTACTTC.